These T cell receptor beta chains were read from a single sample in a study of CD8+ T cells in alopecia areata. Sequenced by immunoSEQ multiplex PCR; TCRdb stores in-frame clones only, minus some. The sample lists 140,000 or so clones; around two thirds were seen once. The sample comprised CD8+ T cells sorted from blood. Receptor source: a human donor in good health. The CDR3 runs from the conserved cysteine through the conserved F or W. A D gene is named only where the DNA matches it firmly. The size field is filled for only some rows; it gives once, few, many or a size class.

j_gene: TRBJ2-7; v_gene: TRBV5-1; d_gene: -; abundance: once; CDR3aa: CASSLARPSEQYF; CDR3nt: TGCGCCAGCAGCTTGGCCCGGCCTAGCGAGCAGTACTTC
j_gene: TRBJ2-1; v_gene: TRBV11-1; d_gene: TRBD1; abundance: -; CDR3aa: CASSLSDRGNEQFF; CDR3nt: TGTGCCAGCAGCTTATCGGACAGGGGCAATGAGCAGTTCTTC
j_gene: TRBJ2-7; v_gene: TRBV4-1; d_gene: TRBD2; abundance: -; CDR3aa: CASSQDVWEGGYEQYF; CDR3nt: TGCGCCAGCAGCCAAGACGTTTGGGAGGGAGGGTACGAGCAGTACTTC
j_gene: TRBJ2-7; v_gene: TRBV11-2; d_gene: -; abundance: -; CDR3aa: CASSLDIGGYEQYF; CDR3nt: TGTGCCAGCAGCTTAGATATAGGGGGCTACGAGCAGTACTTC
j_gene: TRBJ1-1; v_gene: TRBV4-1; d_gene: -; abundance: -; CDR3aa: CASSQVFRADTEAFF; CDR3nt: TGCGCCAGCAGCCAAGTTTTCAGGGCGGACACTGAAGCTTTCTTT
j_gene: TRBJ2-3; v_gene: TRBV27; d_gene: -; abundance: -; CDR3aa: CASSFALAQGGTDTQYF; CDR3nt: TGTGCCAGCAGTTTCGCCCTCGCGCAAGGTGGCACAGATACGCAGTATTTT
j_gene: TRBJ2-5; v_gene: TRBV27; d_gene: TRBD1; abundance: -; CDR3aa: CASSLLPGQGASKETQYF; CDR3nt: TGTGCCAGCAGCCTACTCCCGGGACAGGGGGCAAGCAAAGAGACCCAGTACTTC
j_gene: TRBJ1-4; v_gene: TRBV5-1; d_gene: -; abundance: -; CDR3aa: CASSFGINEKLFF; CDR3nt: TGCGCCAGCAGCTTTGGTATAAATGAAAAACTGTTTTTT
j_gene: TRBJ2-1; v_gene: TRBV7-8; d_gene: -; abundance: -; CDR3aa: CASSSPDNEQFF; CDR3nt: TGTGCCAGCAGCTCCCCGGACAATGAGCAGTTCTTC
j_gene: TRBJ1-1; v_gene: TRBV7-8; d_gene: -; abundance: few; CDR3aa: CASSRPSGMGLNTEAFF; CDR3nt: TGTGCCAGCAGCCGACCCTCGGGTATGGGACTGAACACTGAAGCTTTCTTT
j_gene: TRBJ2-7; v_gene: TRBV15; d_gene: -; abundance: -; CDR3aa: CATSSMDSYEQYF; CDR3nt: TGTGCCACCAGCTCGATGGATAGTTACGAGCAGTACTTC
j_gene: TRBJ2-1; v_gene: TRBV28; d_gene: TRBD1; abundance: -; CDR3aa: CASSPLKQGDNNEQFF; CDR3nt: TGTGCCAGCAGTCCCCTTAAGCAGGGGGACAACAATGAGCAGTTCTTC
j_gene: TRBJ2-7; v_gene: TRBV5-6; d_gene: TRBD1; abundance: -; CDR3aa: CASRSQGARNEQYF; CDR3nt: TGTGCCAGCAGGTCACAGGGGGCGCGAAACGAGCAGTACTTC
j_gene: TRBJ2-3; v_gene: TRBV28; d_gene: -; abundance: -; CDR3aa: CASSLSRLAKDTDTQYF; CDR3nt: TGTGCCAGCAGTTTATCGCGGCTTGCTAAAGACACAGATACGCAGTATTTT
j_gene: TRBJ2-2; v_gene: TRBV6-6; d_gene: TRBD1; abundance: -; CDR3aa: CASSRGQTNTGELFF; CDR3nt: TGTGCCAGCAGCCGGGGACAGACCAACACCGGGGAGCTGTTTTTT
j_gene: TRBJ1-4; v_gene: TRBV6-6; d_gene: TRBD1; abundance: -; CDR3aa: CASSFKDRVDEKLFF; CDR3nt: TGTGCCAGCAGTTTCAAGGACAGGGTAGATGAAAAACTGTTTTTT
j_gene: TRBJ2-7; v_gene: TRBV5-1; d_gene: -; abundance: -; CDR3aa: CASSLERHASYEQYF; CDR3nt: TGCGCCAGCAGCTTGGAACGACACGCGTCCTACGAGCAGTACTTC
j_gene: TRBJ1-5; v_gene: TRBV4-1; d_gene: -; abundance: -; CDR3aa: CASSQAVQGDQPQHF; CDR3nt: TGCGCCAGCAGCCAAGCAGTCCAAGGGGATCAGCCCCAGCATTTT
j_gene: TRBJ2-3; v_gene: TRBV7-3; d_gene: TRBD2; abundance: -; CDR3aa: CASSLAGGFTDTQYF; CDR3nt: TGTGCCAGCAGCTTAGCGGGAGGGTTCACAGATACGCAGTATTTT
j_gene: TRBJ2-1; v_gene: TRBV25-1; d_gene: -; abundance: -; CDR3aa: CASRAQAESSYNEQFF; CDR3nt: TGTGCCAGCAGAGCCCAAGCGGAGAGCTCCTACAATGAGCAGTTCTTC
j_gene: TRBJ1-5; v_gene: TRBV21-1; d_gene: -; abundance: -; CDR3aa: CASSKNQPQHF; CDR3nt: TGTGCCAGCAGCAAAAATCAGCCCCAGCATTTT
j_gene: TRBJ2-2; v_gene: TRBV29-1; d_gene: -; abundance: -; CDR3aa: CSVFLLENTGELFF; CDR3nt: TGCAGCGTTTTTCTGCTAGAGAACACCGGGGAGCTGTTTTTT
j_gene: TRBJ2-1; v_gene: TRBV6-5; d_gene: TRBD2; abundance: -; CDR3aa: CASSWSSGNNEQFF; CDR3nt: TGTGCCAGCAGTTGGTCTAGCGGGAACAATGAGCAGTTCTTC
j_gene: TRBJ2-2; v_gene: TRBV9; d_gene: -; abundance: -; CDR3aa: CASSLTSGELFF; CDR3nt: TGTGCCAGCAGCCTGACGAGCGGGGAGCTGTTTTTT
j_gene: TRBJ2-7; v_gene: TRBV5-6; d_gene: -; abundance: -; CDR3aa: CASNRGAYEQYF; CDR3nt: TGTGCCAGTAATAGGGGGGCCTACGAGCAGTACTTC
j_gene: TRBJ2-5; v_gene: TRBV4-1; d_gene: -; abundance: -; CDR3aa: CASSQDPVETQYF; CDR3nt: TGCGCCAGCAGCCAAGACCCTGTGGAGACCCAGTACTTC
j_gene: TRBJ2-1; v_gene: TRBV27; d_gene: TRBD2; abundance: -; CDR3aa: CASRTGTSGYNEQFF; CDR3nt: TGTGCCAGCAGAACCGGGACTAGCGGGTACAATGAGCAGTTCTTC
j_gene: TRBJ1-2; v_gene: TRBV10-3; d_gene: -; abundance: -; CDR3aa: CAIRPEESVYGYTF; CDR3nt: TGTGCCATCAGGCCTGAGGAATCCGTCTATGGCTACACCTTC
j_gene: TRBJ1-1; v_gene: TRBV9; d_gene: -; abundance: -; CDR3aa: CASSVDQGEAFF; CDR3nt: TGTGCCAGCAGCGTAGATCAGGGTGAAGCTTTCTTT
j_gene: TRBJ1-1; v_gene: TRBV5-6; d_gene: -; abundance: -; CDR3aa: CASSLAKGGNTEAFF; CDR3nt: TGTGCCAGCAGCTTGGCCAAGGGCGGGAACACTGAAGCTTTCTTT
j_gene: TRBJ2-6; v_gene: TRBV6-5; d_gene: -; abundance: -; CDR3aa: CASSSIGANVLTF; CDR3nt: TGTGCCAGCAGCTCTATTGGGGCCAACGTCCTGACTTTC
j_gene: TRBJ2-7; v_gene: TRBV9; d_gene: -; abundance: -; CDR3aa: CASSAGEGEQYF; CDR3nt: TGTGCCAGCAGCGCAGGAGAGGGCGAGCAGTACTTC
j_gene: TRBJ2-1; v_gene: TRBV29-1; d_gene: TRBD1; abundance: few; CDR3aa: CSVHGQGDEQFF; CDR3nt: TGCAGCGTTCATGGACAGGGCGATGAGCAGTTCTTC